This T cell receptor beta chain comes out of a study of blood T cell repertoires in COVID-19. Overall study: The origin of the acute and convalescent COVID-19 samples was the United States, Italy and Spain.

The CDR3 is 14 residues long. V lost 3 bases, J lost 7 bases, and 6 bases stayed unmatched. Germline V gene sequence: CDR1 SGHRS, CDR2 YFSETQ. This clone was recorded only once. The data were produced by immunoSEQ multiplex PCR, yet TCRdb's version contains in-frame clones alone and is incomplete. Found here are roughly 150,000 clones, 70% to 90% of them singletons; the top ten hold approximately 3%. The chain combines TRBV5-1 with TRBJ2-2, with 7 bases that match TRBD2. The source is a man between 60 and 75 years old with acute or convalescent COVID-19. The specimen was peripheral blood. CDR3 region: CASSSFREGGELFF. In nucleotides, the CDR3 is TGCGCCAGCAGCTCATTCAGGGAGGGCGGGGAGCTGTTTTTT.